This T cell receptor beta chain stems from a study of shared T cell receptors in the human thymus. V dropped 9 bases and J dropped 6 bases, with 9 bases sitting between them. CDR3 size: 11 residues. The germline gives CDR1 LNHNV, CDR2 YYDKDF (reference sequence). The method was immunoSEQ multiplex PCR; TCRdb's version includes in-frame clones alone and lacks a portion of them. The sample lists about 500,000 clones, around 82% occurring once. The same sample was also used in a study of human thymus T cells. From that study: During corrective heart surgery, resections were taken, and the thymus tissue came from them.

This sequence was found in a boy less than two years old with a congenital heart defect. This rearrangement joins TRBV15 to TRBJ2-1; tentatively, D is TRBD1 (6 bases). The source material was thymocytes. Here the CDR3 reads CATGDTNEQFF. Written as DNA, the CDR3 is TGTGCCACAGGGGACACCAATGAGCAGTTCTTC. The full variable domain, completed using reference TRBV15 and TRBJ2-1, is DAMVIQNPRYQVTQFGKPVTLSCSQTLNHNVMYWYQQKSSQAPKLLFHYYDKDFNNEADTPDNFQSRRPNTSFCFLDIRSPGLGDTAMYLCATGDTNEQFFGPGTRLTVL.